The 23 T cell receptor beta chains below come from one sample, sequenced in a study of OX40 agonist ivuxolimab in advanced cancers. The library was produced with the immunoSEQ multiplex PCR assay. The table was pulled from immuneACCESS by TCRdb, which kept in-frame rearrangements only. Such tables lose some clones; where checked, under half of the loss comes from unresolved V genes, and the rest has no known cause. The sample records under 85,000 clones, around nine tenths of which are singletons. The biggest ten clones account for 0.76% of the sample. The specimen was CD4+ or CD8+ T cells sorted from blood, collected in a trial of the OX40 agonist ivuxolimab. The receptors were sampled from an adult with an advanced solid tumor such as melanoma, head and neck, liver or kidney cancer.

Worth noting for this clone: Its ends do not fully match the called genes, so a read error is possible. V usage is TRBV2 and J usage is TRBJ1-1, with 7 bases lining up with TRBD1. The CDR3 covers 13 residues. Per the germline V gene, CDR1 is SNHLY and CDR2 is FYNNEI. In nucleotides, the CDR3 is TGTGCCAGCAGACAGGGACAGACCCCTGAGGCTTTCTTT. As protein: CASRQGQTPEAFF.

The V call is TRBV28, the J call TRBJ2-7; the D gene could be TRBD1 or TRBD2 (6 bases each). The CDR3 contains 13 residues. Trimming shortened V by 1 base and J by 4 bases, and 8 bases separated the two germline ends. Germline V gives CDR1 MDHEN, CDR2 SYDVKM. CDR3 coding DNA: TGTGCCAGCAGTTTATCGGGGGCTTACGAGCAGTACTTC. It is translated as CASSLSGAYEQYF. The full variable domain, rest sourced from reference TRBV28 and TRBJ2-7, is DVKVTQSSRYLVKRTGEKVFLECVQDMDHENMFWYRQDPGLGLRLIYFSYDVKMKEKGDIPEGYSVSREKKERFSLILESASTNQTSMYLCASSLSGAYEQYFGPGTRLTVT.

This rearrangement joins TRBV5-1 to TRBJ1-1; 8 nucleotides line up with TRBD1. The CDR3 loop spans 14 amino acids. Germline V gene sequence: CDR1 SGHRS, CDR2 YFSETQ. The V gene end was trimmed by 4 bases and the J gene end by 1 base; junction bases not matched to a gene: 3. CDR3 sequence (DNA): TGCGCCAGCAGCCCAGGGACAGGGAACACTGAAGCTTTCTTT. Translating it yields CASSPGTGNTEAFF.

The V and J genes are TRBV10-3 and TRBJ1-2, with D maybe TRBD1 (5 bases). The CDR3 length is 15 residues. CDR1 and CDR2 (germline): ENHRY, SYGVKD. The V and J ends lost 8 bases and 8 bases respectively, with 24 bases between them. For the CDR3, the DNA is TGTGCCATCTCTTACCCTGAGGGGTTGAAAGGGGGCTACACCTTC. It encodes CAISYPEGLKGGYTF.

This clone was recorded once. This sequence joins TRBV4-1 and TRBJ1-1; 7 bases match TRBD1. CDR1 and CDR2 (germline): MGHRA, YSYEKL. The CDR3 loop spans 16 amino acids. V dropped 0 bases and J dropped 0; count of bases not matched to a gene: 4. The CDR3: CASSQDTRGLNTEAFF. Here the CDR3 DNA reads TGCGCCAGCAGCCAAGATACGAGGGGGCTGAACACTGAAGCTTTCTTT.

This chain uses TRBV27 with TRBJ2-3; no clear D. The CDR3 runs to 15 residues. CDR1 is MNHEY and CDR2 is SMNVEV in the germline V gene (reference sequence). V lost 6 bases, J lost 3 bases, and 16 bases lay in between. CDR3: CASSLRLRSTDTQYF. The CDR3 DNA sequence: TGTGCCAGCAGCCTCCGACTTCGCTCAACAGATACGCAGTATTTT.

Here the CDR3 DNA reads TGTGCCAGCAGCTTAAATTGGGATGGCTACACCTTC. This gives the protein CASSLNWDGYTF. This chain links TRBV11-2 with TRBJ1-2, with D uncertain. The V end lost 2 bases, the J end lost 6 bases, and 7 bases lay between the germline ends. Germline assignment: CDR1 SGHAT and CDR2 FQNNGV. This CDR3 is 12 amino acids long.

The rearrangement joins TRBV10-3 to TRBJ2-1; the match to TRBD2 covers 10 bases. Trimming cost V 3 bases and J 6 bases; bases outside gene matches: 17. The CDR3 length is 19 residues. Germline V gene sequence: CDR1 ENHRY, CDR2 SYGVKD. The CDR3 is CAISDLSGERGGSGNEQFF. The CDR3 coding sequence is TGTGCCATCAGTGACCTCTCGGGGGAGCGGGGGGGCTCGGGCAATGAGCAGTTCTTC.

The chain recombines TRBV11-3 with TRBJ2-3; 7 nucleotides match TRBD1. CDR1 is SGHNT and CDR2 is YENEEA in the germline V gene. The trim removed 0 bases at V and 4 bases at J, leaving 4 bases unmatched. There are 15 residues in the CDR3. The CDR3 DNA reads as TGTGCCAGCAGCTTAGAGGTGAGGGGGCCAGATACGCAGTATTTT. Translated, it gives CASSLEVRGPDTQYF.

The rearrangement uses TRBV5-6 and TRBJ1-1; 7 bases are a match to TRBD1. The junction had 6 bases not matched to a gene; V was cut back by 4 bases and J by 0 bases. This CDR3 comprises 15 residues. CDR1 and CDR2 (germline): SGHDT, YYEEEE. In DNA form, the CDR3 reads TGTGCCAGCAGCCCCGGGACAGCTATGAACACTGAAGCTTTCTTT. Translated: CASSPGTAMNTEAFF. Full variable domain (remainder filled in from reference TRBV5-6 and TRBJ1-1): DAGVTQSPTHLIKTRGQQVTLRCSPKSGHDTVSWYQQALGQGPQFIFQYYEEEERQRGNFPDRFSGHQFPNYSSELNVNALLLGDSALYLCASSPGTAMNTEAFFGQGTRLTVV.

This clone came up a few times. This chain's CDR3 is CASSLGSRSYNEQFF. CDR3 sequence (DNA): TGTGCCAGCAGCTTAGGCTCCCGCTCCTACAATGAGCAGTTCTTC. The chain links TRBV7-9 to TRBJ2-1; the D is unclear. The CDR3 consists of 15 residues. Germline values: CDR1 SEHNR, CDR2 FQNEAQ (reference sequence). Trimming left V 1 base short and J 0 bases short, with 7 bases between. Using reference TRBV7-9 and TRBJ2-1 for the parts outside the CDR3, the full variable domain is DTGVSQNPRHKITKRGQNVTFRCDPISEHNRLYWYRQTLGQGPEFLTYFQNEAQLEKSRLLSDRFSAERPKGSFSTLEIQRTEQGDSAMYLCASSLGSRSYNEQFFGPGTRLTVL.

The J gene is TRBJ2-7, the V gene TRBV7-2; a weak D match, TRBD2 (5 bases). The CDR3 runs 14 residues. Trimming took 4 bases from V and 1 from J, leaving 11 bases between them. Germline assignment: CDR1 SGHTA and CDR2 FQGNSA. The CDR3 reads CASSYGEKSYEQYF. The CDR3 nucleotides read TGTGCCAGCAGCTATGGGGAGAAGTCCTACGAGCAGTACTTC.

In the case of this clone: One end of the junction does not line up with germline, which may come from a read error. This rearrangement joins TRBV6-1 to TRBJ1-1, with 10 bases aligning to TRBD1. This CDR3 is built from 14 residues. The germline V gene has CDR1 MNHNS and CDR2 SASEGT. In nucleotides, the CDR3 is TGTGTCAGCAGCCCGACAGGGGGCCTCACTGAAGCTTTCTTT. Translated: CVSSPTGGLTEAFF.

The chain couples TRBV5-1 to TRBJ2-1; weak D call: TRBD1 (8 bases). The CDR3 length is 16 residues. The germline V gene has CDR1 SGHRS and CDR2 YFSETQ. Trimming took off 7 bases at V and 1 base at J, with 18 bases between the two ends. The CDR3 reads CASYRGGDPSYNEQFF. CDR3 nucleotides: TGCGCCAGCTACAGGGGGGGGGATCCTTCCTACAATGAGCAGTTCTTC.

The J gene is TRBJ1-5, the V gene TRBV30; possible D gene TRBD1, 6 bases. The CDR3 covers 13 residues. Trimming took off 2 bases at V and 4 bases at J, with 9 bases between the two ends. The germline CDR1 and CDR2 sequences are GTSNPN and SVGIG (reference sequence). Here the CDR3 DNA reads TGTGCCTGGAGTACAGGGTTAAATCAGCCCCAGCATTTT. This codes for CAWSTGLNQPQHF.

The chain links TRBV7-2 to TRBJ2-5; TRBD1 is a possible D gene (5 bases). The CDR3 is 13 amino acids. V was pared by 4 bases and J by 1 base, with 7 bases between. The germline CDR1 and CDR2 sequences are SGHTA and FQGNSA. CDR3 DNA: TGTGCCAGCAGCTATAGGGGCCAAGAGACCCAGTACTTC. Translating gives CASSYRGQETQYF.

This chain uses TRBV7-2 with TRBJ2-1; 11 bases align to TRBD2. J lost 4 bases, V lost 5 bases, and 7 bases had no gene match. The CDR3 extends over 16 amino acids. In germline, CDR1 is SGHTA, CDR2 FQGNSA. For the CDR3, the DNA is TGTGCCAGCAGCCCCCTAGCGGGGGGCGATTACAATGAGCAGTTCTTC. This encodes CASSPLAGGDYNEQFF.

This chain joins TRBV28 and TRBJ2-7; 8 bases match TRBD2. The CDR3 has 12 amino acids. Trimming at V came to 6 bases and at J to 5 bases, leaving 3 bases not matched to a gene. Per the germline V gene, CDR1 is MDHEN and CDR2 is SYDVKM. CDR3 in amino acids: CASRAGVHEQYF. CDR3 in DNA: TGTGCCAGCAGAGCGGGAGTACACGAGCAGTACTTC.

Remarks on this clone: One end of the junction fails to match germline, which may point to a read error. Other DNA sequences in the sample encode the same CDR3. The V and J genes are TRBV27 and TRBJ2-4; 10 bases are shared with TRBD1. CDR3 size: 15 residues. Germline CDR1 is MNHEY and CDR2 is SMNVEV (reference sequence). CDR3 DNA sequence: TGTGCCAGCAGTCCTCGGACAGGGGGGTCGGACATCCAGTACTTC. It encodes CASSPRTGGSDIQYF.

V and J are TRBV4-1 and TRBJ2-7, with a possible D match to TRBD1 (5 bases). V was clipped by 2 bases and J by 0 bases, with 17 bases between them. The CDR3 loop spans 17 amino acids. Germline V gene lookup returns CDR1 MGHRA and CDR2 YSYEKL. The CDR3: CASSQLPSSDSSYEQYF. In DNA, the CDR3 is TGCGCCAGCAGCCAACTCCCCTCTAGTGACAGCTCCTACGAGCAGTACTTC.

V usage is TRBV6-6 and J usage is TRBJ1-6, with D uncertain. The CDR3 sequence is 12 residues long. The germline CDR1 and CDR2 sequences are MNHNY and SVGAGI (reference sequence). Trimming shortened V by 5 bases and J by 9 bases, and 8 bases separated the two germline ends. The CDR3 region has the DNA TGTGCCAGCAGTCCGCCCCCTTCACCCCTCCACTTT. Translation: CASSPPPSPLHF.

CDR3 loop: CGVREGLRAFF. DNA for the CDR3: TGCGGAGTGAGAGAGGGACTTAGAGCTTTCTTT. The chain has TRBV20-1 and TRBJ1-1; a possible D gene is TRBD1 (5 bases). The CDR3 covers 11 residues. The germline V gene encodes CDR1 DFQATT and CDR2 SNEGSKA (reference sequence).

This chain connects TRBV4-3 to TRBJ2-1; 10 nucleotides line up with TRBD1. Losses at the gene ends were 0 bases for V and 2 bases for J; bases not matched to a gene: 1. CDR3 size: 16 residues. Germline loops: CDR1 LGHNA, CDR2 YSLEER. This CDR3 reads CASSQEGTGAYNEQFF. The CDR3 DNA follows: TGCGCCAGCAGCCAAGAGGGGACAGGGGCCTACAATGAGCAGTTCTTC.